This T cell receptor (beta chain) was sequenced for a study of cytomegalovirus exposure and HLA in healthy donors. Regarding the study as a whole: Testing in vitro showed a few CMV-associated chains specific for CMV antigens.

V gave up 6 bases and J gave up 0 bases, with 17 bases separating them. The CDR3 runs 16 residues. CDR1 and CDR2 from the germline V gene are MDHEN and SYDVKM. Remarks on this clone: The antigen is undetermined.

The PCR had 60 Vbeta and 13 Jbeta primers. Data came from immunoSEQ multiplex PCR; TCRdb stores just in-frame clones and leaves some out. The repertoire holds 100,000 to 140,000 clones, 65% to 85% seen once, with roughly 2.3% in the top ten. Sample: PBMCs. This clonotype originated in a man between 18 and 29 years old in good health and CMV-seronegative. The chain is built from TRBV28 and TRBJ1-2; D uncertain. CDR3 bases: TGTGCCAGCAGGCCCGCCGGGATCATTGCTAACTATGGCTACACCTTC. The encoded protein is CASRPAGIIANYGYTF.